These T cell receptor beta chains were read from a single sample in a study of blood T cell repertoires in COVID-19. Sequencing was performed with immunoSEQ multiplex PCR; in TCRdb, only in-frame clones are kept and a portion is missing. The repertoire has about 210,000 clones, about four fifths of them found once; the top ten carry over 9.5%. Sequencing was performed on peripheral blood. The receptors stem from a woman aged 40 to 50 with acute or convalescent COVID-19. CDR3s include the opening cysteine and the closing phenylalanine or tryptophan. A D gene is named only where the DNA matches it firmly. Size is omitted from some rows. Given values are once, few, many or a class for expanded clones.

j_gene: TRBJ1-2
abundance: -
v_gene: TRBV10-3
d_gene: -
CDR3nt: TGTGCCATCAGACCCGACAGGCTCGAGAACTATGGCTACACCTTC
CDR3aa: CAIRPDRLENYGYTF

j_gene: TRBJ1-3
abundance: -
v_gene: TRBV19
d_gene: -
CDR3nt: TGTGCCAGTAGTATAGACCTGGCCACCTCTGGAAACACCATATATTTT
CDR3aa: CASSIDLATSGNTIYF

j_gene: TRBJ1-4
abundance: once
v_gene: TRBV10-2
d_gene: TRBD1
CDR3nt: TGCGCCAGCAGTGAGGCGTTGACAGGGACCCTTGCAACTAATGAAAAACTGTTTTTT
CDR3aa: CASSEALTGTLATNEKLFF

j_gene: TRBJ1-2
abundance: once
v_gene: TRBV30
d_gene: -
CDR3nt: TGTGCCTGCGAGGGATGGGCCAGGGAGGACTATGGCTACACCTTC
CDR3aa: CACEGWAREDYGYTF

j_gene: TRBJ1-5
abundance: -
v_gene: TRBV5-3
d_gene: -
CDR3nt: TGTGCCAGAAGCCAAAATCAGCCCCAGCATTTT
CDR3aa: CARSQNQPQHF

j_gene: TRBJ1-3
abundance: -
v_gene: TRBV30
d_gene: -
CDR3nt: TGTGCCTGGGAGCACTCCCCCACAAACACCATATATTTT
CDR3aa: CAWEHSPTNTIYF

j_gene: TRBJ2-5
abundance: -
v_gene: TRBV29-1
d_gene: -
CDR3nt: TGCAGCGTTGGAAGCGGCGGGGAGACCCAGTACTTC
CDR3aa: CSVGSGGETQYF

j_gene: TRBJ1-2
abundance: once
v_gene: TRBV7-6
d_gene: TRBD1
CDR3nt: TGTGCCAGCAGCTTCGACAGGGACTATGGCTACACCTTC
CDR3aa: CASSFDRDYGYTF

j_gene: TRBJ1-6
abundance: -
v_gene: TRBV6-4
d_gene: -
CDR3nt: TGTGCCAGCAGTGACGGTCACAGTGCCCTATCACCCCTCCACTTT
CDR3aa: CASSDGHSALSPLHF

j_gene: TRBJ2-7
abundance: -
v_gene: TRBV10-2
d_gene: -
CDR3nt: TGCGCCAGCAGTGAGGGTTTAGGGGCTGGGGGGGAGCAGTACTTC
CDR3aa: CASSEGLGAGGEQYF

j_gene: TRBJ2-2
abundance: -
v_gene: TRBV7-8
d_gene: TRBD1
CDR3nt: TGTGCCAGCAGCACCCCGGACAGGTCAAACACCGGGGAGCTGTTTTTT
CDR3aa: CASSTPDRSNTGELFF

j_gene: TRBJ2-1
abundance: -
v_gene: TRBV10-2
d_gene: -
CDR3nt: TGCGCCAGCTGGGAGCCAGGGCTAGCGTACAACAATGAGCAGTTCTTC
CDR3aa: CASWEPGLAYNNEQFF

j_gene: TRBJ2-2
abundance: -
v_gene: TRBV5-4
d_gene: TRBD2
CDR3nt: TGTGCCAGCAGCTTCATAGCGGGAGTCGTAGCCGGGGAGCTGTTTTTT
CDR3aa: CASSFIAGVVAGELFF

j_gene: TRBJ1-1
abundance: -
v_gene: TRBV7-8
d_gene: -
CDR3nt: TGTGCCAGCAGCTCTGACTGGCGGAACACTGAAGCTTTCTTT
CDR3aa: CASSSDWRNTEAFF

j_gene: TRBJ2-5
abundance: -
v_gene: TRBV9
d_gene: TRBD2
CDR3nt: TGTGCCAGCAGCGTAGGGGGTCTAGCGGGGAGACAAGAGACCCAGTACTTC
CDR3aa: CASSVGGLAGRQETQYF

j_gene: TRBJ2-1
abundance: -
v_gene: TRBV7-2
d_gene: -
CDR3nt: TGTGCCAGCAGCTTAGGTGTGGGTAGCCTCGATGAGCAGTTCTTC
CDR3aa: CASSLGVGSLDEQFF

j_gene: TRBJ2-2
abundance: -
v_gene: TRBV10-2
d_gene: -
CDR3nt: TGCGCCAGCCGGGACACCACGAACACCGGGGAGCTGTTTTTT
CDR3aa: CASRDTTNTGELFF

j_gene: TRBJ2-2
abundance: -
v_gene: TRBV19
d_gene: -
CDR3nt: TGTGCCAGTAGTATAGTAGGTGACTACACCGGGGAGCTGTTTTTT
CDR3aa: CASSIVGDYTGELFF

j_gene: TRBJ1-1
abundance: -
v_gene: TRBV5-6
d_gene: -
CDR3nt: TGTGCCAGCAGCTGGGACTTGGGGAACACTGAAGCTTTCTTT
CDR3aa: CASSWDLGNTEAFF

j_gene: TRBJ2-1
abundance: -
v_gene: TRBV7-9
d_gene: TRBD1
CDR3nt: TGTGCCAGCAGCTACAGACAGGGGATTTCCTCCTACAATGAGCAGTTCTTC
CDR3aa: CASSYRQGISSYNEQFF

j_gene: TRBJ2-6
abundance: -
v_gene: TRBV5-1
d_gene: -
CDR3nt: TGCGCCAGCAGCACTTTTAAGTCCTCTGGGGCCAACGTCCTGACTTTC
CDR3aa: CASSTFKSSGANVLTF

j_gene: TRBJ2-7
abundance: -
v_gene: TRBV29-1
d_gene: TRBD1
CDR3nt: TGCAGCGTTAACCCAGGGACAGGGCAAACCTACGAGCAGTACTTC
CDR3aa: CSVNPGTGQTYEQYF

j_gene: TRBJ2-1
abundance: -
v_gene: TRBV6-2/TRBV6-3
d_gene: -
CDR3nt: TGTGCCAGCAGCTCTGTCTCCTACAATGAGCAGTTCTTC
CDR3aa: CASSSVSYNEQFF

j_gene: TRBJ2-1
abundance: -
v_gene: TRBV13
d_gene: -
CDR3nt: TGTGCCAACCCCCGGGCCGCTAGCCCTACTTACAATGAGCAGTTCTTC
CDR3aa: CANPRAASPTYNEQFF

j_gene: TRBJ2-4
abundance: -
v_gene: TRBV21-1
d_gene: -
CDR3nt: TGTGCCAGCAGCAAAGTAACGGACGGGGAAACCAAAAACATTCAGTACTTC
CDR3aa: CASSKVTDGETKNIQYF

j_gene: TRBJ1-2
abundance: -
v_gene: TRBV6-5
d_gene: -
CDR3nt: TGTGCCAGCAGTTCGTCTGGGGGGAACTATGGCTACACCTTC
CDR3aa: CASSSSGGNYGYTF

j_gene: TRBJ2-3
abundance: -
v_gene: TRBV30
d_gene: -
CDR3nt: TGTGCCTGGAGTGTACTGCCGGGGGGCACAGATACGCAGTATTTT
CDR3aa: CAWSVLPGGTDTQYF

j_gene: TRBJ2-1
abundance: -
v_gene: TRBV19
d_gene: TRBD2
CDR3nt: TGTGCCAGTAGTGTCGGTAGCGGGGTCTCGGATGAGCAGTTCTTC
CDR3aa: CASSVGSGVSDEQFF

j_gene: TRBJ2-7
abundance: -
v_gene: TRBV29-1
d_gene: TRBD2
CDR3nt: TGCAGCGGGCGGGGGAATGGTTACGAGCAGTACTTC
CDR3aa: CSGRGNGYEQYF

j_gene: TRBJ1-2
abundance: -
v_gene: TRBV30
d_gene: -
CDR3nt: TGTGCCGGGATACAGGATCTGGGCGGTTACACCTTC
CDR3aa: CAGIQDLGGYTF

j_gene: TRBJ2-5
abundance: once
v_gene: TRBV4-3
d_gene: TRBD1
CDR3nt: TGCGCCAGCAGCCAAGAATTCGGAGTCGACAGGGTCGAGACCCAGTACTTC
CDR3aa: CASSQEFGVDRVETQYF

j_gene: TRBJ1-1
abundance: -
v_gene: TRBV5-6
d_gene: -
CDR3nt: TGTGCCAGCAGCCTCCCGGACAGTTTGAACACTGAAGCTTTCTTT
CDR3aa: CASSLPDSLNTEAFF

j_gene: TRBJ1-4
abundance: -
v_gene: TRBV7-9
d_gene: TRBD1
CDR3nt: TGTGCCAGCAAGGGGACAGGAGGGGAAAAACTGTTTTTT
CDR3aa: CASKGTGGEKLFF

j_gene: TRBJ2-3
abundance: -
v_gene: TRBV12-3/TRBV12-4
d_gene: TRBD1
CDR3nt: TGTGCCAGCAGCCCAGGGGGCGAAGATACGCAGTATTTT
CDR3aa: CASSPGGEDTQYF

j_gene: TRBJ2-1
abundance: -
v_gene: TRBV19
d_gene: -
CDR3nt: TGTGCCAGTAGTATACGCGGAGTCGATGAGCAGTTCTTC
CDR3aa: CASSIRGVDEQFF

j_gene: TRBJ2-3
abundance: -
v_gene: TRBV2
d_gene: TRBD1
CDR3nt: TGTGCCAGCAGTGATCTGACAGGGGTGGGGACAGATACGCAGTATTTT
CDR3aa: CASSDLTGVGTDTQYF

j_gene: TRBJ1-1
abundance: -
v_gene: TRBV7-8
d_gene: -
CDR3nt: TGTGCCAGCAGCCACCCCGACAGGAACACTGAAGCTTTCTTT
CDR3aa: CASSHPDRNTEAFF

j_gene: TRBJ2-3
abundance: -
v_gene: TRBV5-1
d_gene: -
CDR3nt: TGCGCCAGCAGCTTGGTGACTACACAGAAAACAGATACGCAGTATTTT
CDR3aa: CASSLVTTQKTDTQYF

j_gene: TRBJ1-2
abundance: -
v_gene: TRBV3-1/TRBV3-2
d_gene: TRBD1
CDR3nt: TGTGCCAGCAGGAGAGATAGGACAGGTATTGGTGGCTACACCTTC
CDR3aa: CASRRDRTGIGGYTF

j_gene: TRBJ2-7
abundance: -
v_gene: TRBV6-6
d_gene: TRBD2
CDR3nt: TGTGCCAGCAGATGGACTAGCGGACCCTACGAGCAGTACTTC
CDR3aa: CASRWTSGPYEQYF

j_gene: TRBJ2-7
abundance: -
v_gene: TRBV6-5
d_gene: -
CDR3nt: TGTGCCAGCACCTCGACAGTTAGCTCCTACGAGCAGTACTTC
CDR3aa: CASTSTVSSYEQYF

j_gene: TRBJ1-5
abundance: few
v_gene: TRBV7-9
d_gene: TRBD1
CDR3nt: TGTGCCAGCAGCTTTTCCCCCGGGACAGGGGAAAGCAATCAGCCCCAGCATTTT
CDR3aa: CASSFSPGTGESNQPQHF

j_gene: TRBJ1-5
abundance: -
v_gene: TRBV12-5
d_gene: -
CDR3nt: TGTGCTAGTGGTTTGGTTCCCAACAGGCCCCAGCATTTT
CDR3aa: CASGLVPNRPQHF

j_gene: TRBJ2-5
abundance: -
v_gene: TRBV5-1
d_gene: TRBD1
CDR3nt: TGCGCCAGCAGCCGAGGACAGGGGGAGACCCAGTACTTC
CDR3aa: CASSRGQGETQYF

j_gene: TRBJ1-2
abundance: once
v_gene: TRBV4-1
d_gene: -
CDR3nt: TGCGCCAGCAGCCAAGCCTGGGAGGGCTACACCTTC
CDR3aa: CASSQAWEGYTF

j_gene: TRBJ2-2
abundance: -
v_gene: TRBV7-2
d_gene: TRBD2
CDR3nt: TGTGCCAGCAGACCGACTAGCGGGACGATCGCCGGGGAGCTGTTTTTT
CDR3aa: CASRPTSGTIAGELFF

j_gene: TRBJ2-1
abundance: -
v_gene: TRBV19
d_gene: TRBD1
CDR3nt: TGTGCCAGTAGCTTCGACAGGGGCTCCTACAATGAGCAGTTCTTC
CDR3aa: CASSFDRGSYNEQFF

j_gene: TRBJ2-1
abundance: once
v_gene: TRBV24-1
d_gene: -
CDR3nt: TGTGCCACCAGTGAGGCGGGCGGTGAGCAGTTCTTC
CDR3aa: CATSEAGGEQFF

j_gene: TRBJ2-1
abundance: once
v_gene: TRBV6-4
d_gene: -
CDR3nt: TGTGCCAGCAGCCCCGACCGACTCTCCTACAATGAGCAGTTCTTC
CDR3aa: CASSPDRLSYNEQFF

j_gene: TRBJ2-7
abundance: -
v_gene: TRBV5-1
d_gene: TRBD1
CDR3nt: TGCGCCAGCAGCTTCGTCCCGGGACAGGAGCAGTACTTC
CDR3aa: CASSFVPGQEQYF

j_gene: TRBJ2-7
abundance: -
v_gene: TRBV27
d_gene: -
CDR3nt: TGTGCCAGCAAAGAAAACAACGAGCAGTACTTC
CDR3aa: CASKENNEQYF

j_gene: TRBJ2-1
abundance: -
v_gene: TRBV2
d_gene: TRBD2
CDR3nt: TGTGCCAGCAGTGGGGCTAGCGGGAGGGCCATCGCGTTCTTC
CDR3aa: CASSGASGRAIAFF

j_gene: TRBJ2-1
abundance: -
v_gene: TRBV9
d_gene: TRBD1
CDR3nt: TGTGCCAGCAGCGTGGACAGGGGGTATTACAATGAGCAGTTCTTC
CDR3aa: CASSVDRGYYNEQFF